This T cell receptor beta chain was sequenced in a study of technical replicates of blood from a handful of donors. The table came from immunoSEQ multiplex PCR; TCRdb's copy has only in-frame clones and leaves some out. The data hold over 90,000 clones, with about 95% observed a single time. The sequence came from a human donor in good health. Sequencing input: T cells isolated from PBMCs.

The CDR3 DNA sequence: TGTGCCAGTAGTATAAAGGAGCGGGAGAAGACCGGGGAGCTGTTTTTT. Translated: CASSIKEREKTGELFF. The chain combines TRBV19 with TRBJ2-2; TRBD2 matches 8 bases. This CDR3 is 16 amino acids long. Germline values: CDR1 LNHDA, CDR2 SQIVND (reference sequence). Losses at the gene ends were 2 bases for V and 5 bases for J; bases not matched to a gene: 7.